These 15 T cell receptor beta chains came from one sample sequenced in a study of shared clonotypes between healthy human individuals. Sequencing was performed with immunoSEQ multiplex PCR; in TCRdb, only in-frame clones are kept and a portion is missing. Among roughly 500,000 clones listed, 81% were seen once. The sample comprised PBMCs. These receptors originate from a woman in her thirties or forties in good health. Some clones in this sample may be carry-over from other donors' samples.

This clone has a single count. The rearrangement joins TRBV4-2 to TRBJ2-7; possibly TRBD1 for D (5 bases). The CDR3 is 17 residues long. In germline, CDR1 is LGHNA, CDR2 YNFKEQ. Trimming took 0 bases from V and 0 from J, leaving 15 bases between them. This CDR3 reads CASSQDMTAPSSYEQYF. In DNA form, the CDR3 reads TGTGCCAGCAGCCAAGATATGACAGCGCCGAGCTCCTACGAGCAGTACTTC.

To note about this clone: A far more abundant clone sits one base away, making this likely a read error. The CDR3 region has the DNA TGTGCCAGCAGCCCGGGACTAGAAGAGACCCAGTACTTC. This translates into CASSPGLEETQYF. The J gene is TRBJ2-5, the V gene TRBV2, with 8 positions matching TRBD2. The trim removed 6 bases at V and 3 bases at J, leaving 3 bases unmatched. Germline lookup yields CDR1 SNHLY and CDR2 FYNNEI. This CDR3 is built from 13 residues.

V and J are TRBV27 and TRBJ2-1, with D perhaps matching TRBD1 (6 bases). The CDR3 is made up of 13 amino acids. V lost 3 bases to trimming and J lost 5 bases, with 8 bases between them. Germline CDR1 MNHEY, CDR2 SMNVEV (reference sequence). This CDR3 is CASSFAGDNEQFF. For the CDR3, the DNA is TGTGCCAGCAGTTTCGCAGGGGACAATGAGCAGTTCTTC.

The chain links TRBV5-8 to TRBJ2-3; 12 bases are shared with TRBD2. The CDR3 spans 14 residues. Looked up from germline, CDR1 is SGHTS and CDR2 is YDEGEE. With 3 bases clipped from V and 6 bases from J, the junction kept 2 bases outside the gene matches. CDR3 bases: TGTGCCAGCAGCTCCGGACTAGCGGGGGATACGCAGTATTTT. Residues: CASSSGLAGDTQYF.

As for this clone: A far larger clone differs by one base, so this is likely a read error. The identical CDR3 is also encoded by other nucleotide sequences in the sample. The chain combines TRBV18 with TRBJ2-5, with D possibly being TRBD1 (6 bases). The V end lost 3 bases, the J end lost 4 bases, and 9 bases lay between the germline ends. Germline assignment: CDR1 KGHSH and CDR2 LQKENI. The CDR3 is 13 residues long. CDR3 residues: CASSPGQRETQYF. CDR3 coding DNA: TGTGCCAGCTCACCGGGACAACGAGAGACCCAGTACTTC.

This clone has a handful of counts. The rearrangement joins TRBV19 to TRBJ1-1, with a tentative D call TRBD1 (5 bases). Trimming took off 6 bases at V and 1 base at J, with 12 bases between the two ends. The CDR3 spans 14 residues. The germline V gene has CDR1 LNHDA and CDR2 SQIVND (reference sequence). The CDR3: CASSQRGRNTEAFF. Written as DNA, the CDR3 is TGTGCCAGTAGCCAAAGGGGCAGGAACACTGAAGCTTTCTTT.

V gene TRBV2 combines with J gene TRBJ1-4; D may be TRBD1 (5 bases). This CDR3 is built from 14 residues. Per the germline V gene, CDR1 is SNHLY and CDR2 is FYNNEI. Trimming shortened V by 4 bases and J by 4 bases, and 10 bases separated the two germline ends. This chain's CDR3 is CASSVTALNEKLFF. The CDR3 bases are TGTGCCAGCAGTGTGACAGCTCTTAATGAAAAACTGTTTTTT.

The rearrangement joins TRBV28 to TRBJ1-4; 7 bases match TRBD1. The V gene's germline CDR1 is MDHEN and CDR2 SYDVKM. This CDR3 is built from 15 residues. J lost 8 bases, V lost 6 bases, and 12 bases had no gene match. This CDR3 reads CASRSSGQTPEKLFF. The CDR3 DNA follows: TGTGCCAGCAGAAGCTCGGGACAGACCCCGGAAAAACTGTTTTTT.

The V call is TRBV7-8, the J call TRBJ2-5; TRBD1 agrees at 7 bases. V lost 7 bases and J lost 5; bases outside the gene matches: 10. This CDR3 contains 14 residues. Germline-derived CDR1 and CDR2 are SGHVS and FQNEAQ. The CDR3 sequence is CASTGKGGRETQYF. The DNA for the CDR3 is TGTGCCAGCACCGGGAAAGGGGGCCGCGAGACCCAGTACTTC.

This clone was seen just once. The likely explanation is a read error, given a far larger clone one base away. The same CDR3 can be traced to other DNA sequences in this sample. CDR3 coding DNA: TGTGCCCGGGGCTCAAAGGGACATTGGCGTGGCTACACCTTC. This gives the protein CARGSKGHWRGYTF. The chain links TRBV30 to TRBJ1-2, with D tentatively TRBD1 (6 bases). V lost 8 bases and J lost 7, with 23 bases in between. This CDR3 contains 14 residues. Germline V gives CDR1 GTSNPN, CDR2 SVGIG (reference sequence).

The CDR3 reads CASSLSPVGGQETQYF. CDR3 sequence (DNA): TGTGCCAGCTCACTTTCGCCTGTGGGAGGACAAGAGACCCAGTACTTC. The V call is TRBV18, the J call TRBJ2-5, with D possibly TRBD2 on 6 matching bases. Germline V gives CDR1 KGHSH, CDR2 LQKENI. The CDR3 loop spans 16 amino acids. Trimming took 4 bases from V and 2 from J, leaving 17 bases between them.

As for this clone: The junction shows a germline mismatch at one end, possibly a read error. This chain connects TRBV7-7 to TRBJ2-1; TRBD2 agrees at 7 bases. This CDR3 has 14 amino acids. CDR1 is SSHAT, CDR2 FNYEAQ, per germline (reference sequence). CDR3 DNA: TGTGCTAGCAGCTTAGACGGGAGGAGGGATGAGCAGTTCTTC. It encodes CASSLDGRRDEQFF.

Here the CDR3 reads CASTTGGSYNEQFF. CDR3 DNA sequence: TGTGCCAGCACTACCGGCGGGAGCTACAATGAGCAGTTCTTC. The chain joins TRBV28 to TRBJ2-1; 7 bases align to TRBD2. Germline V lookup: CDR1 MDHEN, CDR2 SYDVKM. V lost 7 bases, J lost 3 bases, and 6 bases stayed unmatched. There are 14 residues in the CDR3.

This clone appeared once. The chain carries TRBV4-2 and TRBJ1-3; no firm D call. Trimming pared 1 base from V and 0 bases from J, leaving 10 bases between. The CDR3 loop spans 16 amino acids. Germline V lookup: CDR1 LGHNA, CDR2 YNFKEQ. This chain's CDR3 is CASSQVGLGSGNTIYF. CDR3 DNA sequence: TGTGCCAGCAGCCAAGTCGGTTTAGGCTCTGGAAACACCATATATTTT.

CDR3 sequence: CASNAGGYEQYF. CDR3 nucleotides: TGTGCCAGCAACGCGGGGGGTTACGAGCAGTACTTC. V gene TRBV7-9 combines with J gene TRBJ2-7, with TRBD2 matching over 8 bases. V shed 7 bases, J shed 4 bases, and the junction held 3 bases outside the gene matches. Germline V gene sequence: CDR1 SEHNR, CDR2 FQNEAQ (reference sequence). The CDR3 runs 12 residues.